What follows are 18 T cell receptor beta chains derived from one specimen sequenced in a study of OX40 agonist ivuxolimab in advanced cancers. TCRdb keeps only in-frame clones here, not all; method: immunoSEQ multiplex PCR. This table has 55,000 to 80,000 clones, around 82% appearing once. Material: CD4+ or CD8+ T cells sorted from blood, obtained in a trial of the OX40 agonist ivuxolimab. These receptors all stem from an adult with an advanced solid tumor such as melanoma, head and neck, liver or kidney cancer.

The chain joins TRBV27 to TRBJ1-1; no definite D call. CDR1 is MNHEY and CDR2 is SMNVEV in the germline V gene (reference sequence). This CDR3 has 16 residues. Trimming shortened V by 4 bases and J by 0 bases, and 15 bases separated the two germline ends. The CDR3 reads CASSSTERILNTEAFF. In DNA, the CDR3 is TGTGCCAGCAGTTCCACAGAGCGGATTCTGAACACTGAAGCTTTCTTT.

V and J are TRBV13 and TRBJ2-7, with D possibly TRBD2 on 7 matching bases. Trimming took 3 bases from V and 3 from J, leaving 12 bases between them. The CDR3 covers 14 residues. Germline lookup yields CDR1 PRHDT and CDR2 FYEKMQ (reference sequence). CDR3 in DNA: TGTGCCAGCAGCTTCGCAGGGGAGGGCTACGAGCAGTACTTC. Translated: CASSFAGEGYEQYF.

The V call is TRBV2, the J call TRBJ2-7, with 7 bases identical to TRBD2. Unmatched junction bases numbered 5, after V lost 7 bases and J lost 5 bases. This CDR3 comprises 12 residues. Germline V gene sequence: CDR1 SNHLY, CDR2 FYNNEI. CDR3 bases: TGTGCCAGCAATCGCGGGAGCGACGAGCAGTACTTC. It translates to CASNRGSDEQYF.

The chain employs TRBV5-1 and TRBJ2-7, with D possibly matching TRBD2 (6 bases). The CDR3 covers 12 residues. Deletions cut 8 bases from V and 1 base from J, with 10 bases between. The germline V gene has CDR1 SGHRS and CDR2 YFSETQ. The CDR3 is CASRDSSYEQYF. In DNA form, the CDR3 reads TGCGCCAGTCGGGACTCTTCCTACGAGCAGTACTTC.

The rearrangement links TRBV18 to TRBJ2-3; no reliable D call. The germline V gene has CDR1 KGHSH and CDR2 LQKENI. V dropped 5 bases and J dropped 0 bases, with 9 bases sitting between them. The CDR3 spans 14 residues. As DNA, the CDR3 is TGTGCCAGCTCAGAGGTGGGAAGCACAGATACGCAGTATTTT. This encodes CASSEVGSTDTQYF.

The V and J genes are TRBV28 and TRBJ1-3; D might be TRBD1 (6 bases). The CDR3 is made up of 18 amino acids. The V end was cut by 9 bases, the J end by 4 bases, with 28 bases between. Germline assignment: CDR1 MDHEN and CDR2 SYDVKM. The CDR3, as DNA: TGTGCCAGTGGAGCGGGGGCAGAGGGGGGATTAGTAGGAAACACCATATATTTT. Amino acid sequence: CASGAGAEGGLVGNTIYF.

The V gene is TRBV7-3, the J gene TRBJ2-5; D is uncertain. The CDR3 contains 15 residues. The germline gives CDR1 SGHTA, CDR2 FQGTGA. Trimming took off 4 bases at V and 5 bases at J, with 17 bases between the two ends. CDR3 in DNA: TGTGCCAGCAGCTCCAGAGGACGGAGTGGGGAGACCCAGTACTTC. Translating it yields CASSSRGRSGETQYF.

V is TRBV6-5 and J is TRBJ1-2; D is unresolved. This CDR3 spans 12 amino acids. In germline, CDR1 is MNHEY, CDR2 SVGAGI. V lost 5 bases, J lost 4 bases, and 8 bases lay in between. In DNA form, the CDR3 reads TGTGCCAGCAGTCCCCGTCCCTATGGCTACACCTTC. Residues: CASSPRPYGYTF.

Here the CDR3 DNA reads TGTGCCAGTAGAGACTGGAGCTCCTACAATGAGCAGTTCTTC. Amino acid sequence: CASRDWSSYNEQFF. This chain connects TRBV19 to TRBJ2-1; D unresolved. V was trimmed by 6 bases and J by 0 bases, leaving 9 bases between them. The CDR3 is made up of 14 amino acids. CDR1 and CDR2 from the germline V gene are LNHDA and SQIVND (reference sequence). Variable domain in full (rest from reference TRBV19 and TRBJ2-1): DGGITQSPKYLFRKEGQNVTLSCEQNLNHDAMYWYRQDPGQGLRLIYYSQIVNDFQKGDIAEGYSVSREKKESFPLTVTSAQKNPTAFYLCASRDWSSYNEQFFGPGTRLTVL.

This chain uses TRBV18 with TRBJ2-7, with 11 positions matching TRBD1. The CDR3 is 15 residues long. With V trimmed by 4 bases and J by 5 bases, 7 bases remained unmatched. CDR1 is KGHSH, CDR2 LQKENI, per germline. CDR3 sequence: CASSLKGQGANEQYF. The CDR3 bases are TGTGCCAGCTCACTAAAAGGACAGGGGGCCAACGAGCAGTACTTC.

The chain is built from TRBV23-1 and TRBJ2-6; D is ambiguous. TRBV23-1 is recorded as an ORF, its role being uncertain. Trimming took off 4 bases at V and 0 bases at J, with 4 bases between the two ends. The CDR3 runs to 14 residues. The CDR3 DNA reads TGCGCCAGCAGTCCGGACTCTGGGGCCAACGTCCTGACTTTC. This sequence encodes CASSPDSGANVLTF.

The genes are TRBV18 and TRBJ2-7; D is possibly TRBD2 (5 bases). V was clipped by 6 bases and J by 7 bases, with 16 bases between them. This CDR3 spans 13 amino acids. Germline V lookup: CDR1 KGHSH, CDR2 LQKENI. The CDR3 loop is CASSPSEGLEQYF. The CDR3 DNA reads as TGTGCCAGCTCCCCCAGTGAGGGTTTGGAGCAGTACTTC.

The V gene is TRBV5-4, the J gene TRBJ2-7, with a tentative D call TRBD2 (5 bases). Germline CDR1 is SGHNT and CDR2 is YYREEE (reference sequence). V lost 2 bases and J 0 bases, leaving 9 bases between the germline ends. The CDR3 sequence is 14 residues long. The CDR3 bases are TGTGCCAGCAGCTTCGGACTTAACTCCTACGAGCAGTACTTC. Its protein is CASSFGLNSYEQYF. Filled out from reference TRBV5-4 and TRBJ2-7, the complete variable domain reads ETGVTQSPTHLIKTRGQQVTLRCSSQSGHNTVSWYQQALGQGPQFIFQYYREEENGRGNFPPRFSGLQFPNYSSELNVNALELDDSALYLCASSFGLNSYEQYFGPGTRLTVT.

The chain joins TRBV6-5 to TRBJ1-2; possibly TRBD1 for D (5 bases). Germline lookup yields CDR1 MNHEY and CDR2 SVGAGI. The CDR3 runs 13 residues. V lost 2 bases and J 5 bases, leaving 9 bases between the germline ends. CDR3 nucleotide sequence: TGTGCCAGCAGTTACGCGACAGCTTATGGCTACACCTTC. Its translation: CASSYATAYGYTF.

The rearrangement links TRBV12-5 to TRBJ2-2, with D uncertain. Germline V lookup: CDR1 LGHNT, CDR2 FRNRAP. With 2 bases removed from V and 1 base from J, the gap between germline ends came to 8 bases. This CDR3 spans 15 amino acids. CDR3 sequence: CASGLRAGNTGELFF. In DNA form, the CDR3 reads TGTGCTAGTGGTTTGAGGGCAGGGAACACCGGGGAGCTGTTTTTT.

The J gene is TRBJ2-4, the V gene TRBV18; D might be TRBD1 (6 bases). Germline CDR1 and CDR2: KGHSH and LQKENI. The CDR3 loop spans 13 amino acids. With 6 bases removed from V and 10 bases from J, the gap between germline ends came to 16 bases. In DNA, the CDR3 is TGTGCCAGCTCCCCAGGACAGACCCCTATTCAGTACTTC. It is translated as CASSPGQTPIQYF. The whole variable domain, remainder taken from reference TRBV18 and TRBJ2-4, is NAGVMQNPRHLVRRRGQEARLRCSPMKGHSHVYWYRQLPEEGLKFMVYLQKENIIDESGMPKERFSAEFPKEGPSILRIQQVVRGDSAAYFCASSPGQTPIQYFGAGTRLSVL.

The chain employs TRBV7-3 and TRBJ1-2; D may be TRBD1 (5 bases). CDR1 SGHTA and CDR2 FQGTGA come from the germline V gene. Deletions cut 5 bases from V and 4 bases from J, with 20 bases between. The CDR3 is 16 amino acids. CDR3 region: CASSPGGFQGLYGYTF. As DNA, the CDR3 is TGTGCCAGCAGCCCTGGAGGTTTCCAGGGTCTCTATGGCTACACCTTC.

The CDR3 DNA reads TGTGCCAGCAGCCCAGGGTTCTATGGCTACACCTTC. This translates into CASSPGFYGYTF. The gene calls are TRBV14 and TRBJ1-2, with D possibly TRBD1 on 5 matching bases. The CDR3 loop spans 12 amino acids. Germline CDR1 reads SGHDN; CDR2 reads FVKESK. Trimming took off 4 bases at V and 4 bases at J, with 7 bases between the two ends.